Below, 16 T cell receptor beta chains from the same sample are listed, as sequenced in a study of shared clonotypes between healthy human individuals. TCRdb's table, derived via immunoSEQ multiplex PCR, lists solely in-frame clones and lacks some. The sample records 2 million to 2.5 million clones, nearly 97% being singletons. The sequencing input was naive CD4+ T cells sorted from blood. Subset here: CD45RA+ positively selected. The receptors originated from a man aged 18 to 30 in good health.

As for this clone: The same CDR3 arises from other DNA sequences in this sample as well. This chain joins TRBV7-9 and TRBJ1-4, with D possibly matching TRBD1 (6 bases). The CDR3 contains 14 residues. V was cut by 1 base and J by 8 bases, with 11 bases left in between. Germline V gene data show CDR1 as SEHNR and CDR2 as FQNEAQ (reference sequence). CDR3 amino acids: CASSLGQGSEKLFF. CDR3 DNA sequence: TGTGCCAGCAGCTTAGGGCAGGGGAGCGAAAAACTGTTTTTT.

The gene calls are TRBV5-1 and TRBJ1-3; D call uncertain. The CDR3 length is 15 residues. CDR1 is SGHRS and CDR2 is YFSETQ in the germline V gene. Trimming stripped 0 bases from V and 2 bases from J, with 9 bases between. The CDR3 sequence is CASSLDSPPGNTIYF. For the CDR3, the DNA is TGCGCCAGCAGCTTGGACAGCCCGCCTGGAAACACCATATATTTT.

The gene calls are TRBV18 and TRBJ1-2; D is unclear. The CDR3 totals 13 residues. Germline CDR1 KGHSH, CDR2 LQKENI. V was trimmed by 1 base and J by 0 bases, leaving 3 bases between them. The CDR3 DNA reads as TGTGCCAGCTCACCACGGACTAACTATGGCTACACCTTC. Protein sequence: CASSPRTNYGYTF.

This sequence joins TRBV6-5 and TRBJ2-4; D might be TRBD1 (5 bases). The CDR3 is 12 residues long. The V gene lost 2 bases and the J gene lost 16 bases, with 15 bases spanning the gap. Germline CDR1 reads MNHEY; CDR2 reads SVGAGI. The CDR3 DNA follows: TGTGCCAGCAGTTACGACAGCTCGATCTCCTACTTC. Its protein is CASSYDSSISYF.

The chain is built from TRBV30 and TRBJ2-5; D perhaps matches TRBD1 (5 bases). The germline V gene encodes CDR1 GTSNPN and CDR2 SVGIG (reference sequence). CDR3 length: 14 residues. Trimming cost V 0 bases and J 2 bases, with 10 bases left between them. The CDR3 loop is CAWSVGAYQETQYF. In nucleotides, the CDR3 is TGTGCCTGGAGTGTTGGGGCCTATCAAGAGACCCAGTACTTC.

Only one count was recorded for this clone. The V and J genes are TRBV5-1 and TRBJ2-7; D possibly corresponds to TRBD1 (6 bases). Germline V CDR1 and CDR2: SGHRS, YFSETQ. The CDR3 totals 16 residues. V lost 0 bases, J lost 2 bases, and 15 bases lay in between. Here the CDR3 DNA reads TGCGCCAGCAGCTTGGACAAGACAGGTACCACCTACGAGCAGTACTTC. As protein: CASSLDKTGTTYEQYF. Based on the CDR3 plus reference TRBV5-1 and TRBJ2-7, the full variable domain is KAGVTQTPRYLIKTRGQQVTLSCSPISGHRSVSWYQQTPGQGLQFLFEYFSETQRNKGNFPGRFSGRQFSNSRSEMNVSTLELGDSALYLCASSLDKTGTTYEQYFGPGTRLTVT.

This chain links TRBV5-1 with TRBJ2-3, with unresolved D. CDR1 is SGHRS and CDR2 is YFSETQ in the germline V gene. Trimming removed 0 bases at V and 0 bases at J, with 8 bases between. There are 15 residues in the CDR3. The CDR3 spells CASSLEPVSTDTQYF. The CDR3 bases are TGCGCCAGCAGCTTGGAACCGGTGAGCACAGATACGCAGTATTTT.

Written as DNA, the CDR3 is TGTGCCATCAGCGCCGGGACAGGAAGCTCCTACGAGCAGTACTTC. Translating it yields CAISAGTGSSYEQYF. The gene calls are TRBV10-3 and TRBJ2-7; the match to TRBD1 covers 8 bases. The CDR3 consists of 15 residues. V shed 6 bases, J shed 0 bases, and the junction held 7 bases outside the gene matches. Germline V gives CDR1 ENHRY, CDR2 SYGVKD.

A note on this clone: At the DNA level, this CDR3 is encoded by other sequences in the same sample as well. The chain is built from TRBV6-1 and TRBJ1-5; D is undetermined. This CDR3 is 12 amino acids long. The V gene lost 3 bases and the J gene lost 6 bases, with 6 bases spanning the gap. From germline, CDR1 is MNHNS and CDR2 SASEGT. The CDR3, as DNA: TGTGCCAGCAGTGAGGGCGGTCAGCCCCAGCATTTT. Encoded protein: CASSEGGQPQHF.

The chain links TRBV6-6 to TRBJ1-1; TRBD1 might be the D (6 bases). Germline V gives CDR1 MNHNY, CDR2 SVGAGI (reference sequence). V gave up 6 bases and J gave up 6 bases, with 14 bases separating them. The CDR3 length is 13 residues. In DNA form, the CDR3 reads TGTGCCAGCAGCCAAATGGGGGCCTCTGAAGCTTTCTTT. Protein: CASSQMGASEAFF.

The table lists this clone with a count of one. The V and J genes are TRBV4-3 and TRBJ2-1, with D possibly matching TRBD1 (5 bases). The V gene lost 2 bases and the J gene lost 0 bases, with 11 bases spanning the gap. This CDR3 contains 16 residues. Germline assignment: CDR1 LGHNA and CDR2 YSLEER. This chain's CDR3 is CASSQHRPYSYNEQFF. In DNA form, the CDR3 reads TGCGCCAGCAGCCAACACAGGCCCTACTCCTACAATGAGCAGTTCTTC.

This clone was counted once. The chain combines TRBV7-9 with TRBJ1-6, with 9 bases matching TRBD1. The junction had 7 bases not matched to a gene; V was cut back by 4 bases and J by 9 bases. Germline V gene data show CDR1 as SEHNR and CDR2 as FQNEAQ (reference sequence). CDR3 size: 15 residues. The CDR3 nucleotides read TGTGCCAGCAGCTCGGGACAGGGCTTTAGTTCACCCCTCCACTTT. It yields the protein CASSSGQGFSSPLHF.

The rearrangement joins TRBV19 to TRBJ2-7; D ambiguous. The CDR3 runs to 13 residues. Trimming took off 6 bases at V and 4 bases at J, with 13 bases between the two ends. The germline gives CDR1 LNHDA, CDR2 SQIVND (reference sequence). This CDR3 is CASSLTATYEQYF. The CDR3 DNA follows: TGTGCCAGTAGCCTCACAGCAACTTACGAGCAGTACTTC.

This clone was detected once. The V gene is TRBV18, the J gene TRBJ1-3, with D unclear. Per germline, CDR1 KGHSH and CDR2 LQKENI. CDR3 size: 15 residues. The V gene lost 6 bases and the J gene lost 2 bases, with 14 bases spanning the gap. CDR3 sequence: CASSTTDNPGNTIYF. CDR3 bases: TGTGCCAGCTCGACGACCGATAACCCTGGAAACACCATATATTTT.

The rearrangement links TRBV6-6 to TRBJ1-1, with D possibly matching TRBD1 (6 bases). V was clipped by 0 bases and J by 7 bases, with 12 bases between them. Germline CDR1 and CDR2: MNHNY and SVGAGI (reference sequence). The CDR3 has 14 amino acids. CDR3 sequence: CASSYSLGGGEAFF. As DNA, the CDR3 is TGTGCCAGCAGTTACTCTCTCGGGGGCGGTGAAGCTTTCTTT.

V gene TRBV11-2 combines with J gene TRBJ2-5; 8 nucleotides agree with TRBD2. Trimming cost V 9 bases and J 2 bases; bases outside gene matches: 2. Per the germline V gene, CDR1 is SGHAT and CDR2 is FQNNGV. The CDR3 is 12 amino acids. The CDR3 region is CASAGGQETQYF. DNA of the CDR3: TGTGCCAGTGCGGGGGGACAAGAGACCCAGTACTTC.